This T cell receptor beta chain came from a study of cytomegalovirus exposure and HLA in healthy donors. PCR employed 60 Vbeta and 13 Jbeta primers. Libraries were prepared by immunoSEQ multiplex PCR; TCRdb keeps only in-frame clonotypes and omits some of them. Its clone listing holds about 52,000 clones. Study-wide results and limits: In a later analysis, most CMV-associated TCR beta chains appeared HLA-restricted. An analysis done earlier found most TCR beta V segments productive about 90% or about 30% of the time.

Concerning this clone itself: Its antigen is not known.

This CDR3 is built from 13 residues. V gave up 6 bases and J gave up 5 bases, with 13 bases separating them. Germline CDR1 and CDR2: MNHNS and SASEGT. Source material: PBMCs. This TCR derives from a woman in her fifties or sixties in good health and CMV-seropositive. V usage is TRBV6-1 and J usage is TRBJ1-2; D unclear. The CDR3, as DNA: TGTGCCAGCAGCCCTCTTGGGCATTATGGCTACACCTTC. It specifies CASSPLGHYGYTF.